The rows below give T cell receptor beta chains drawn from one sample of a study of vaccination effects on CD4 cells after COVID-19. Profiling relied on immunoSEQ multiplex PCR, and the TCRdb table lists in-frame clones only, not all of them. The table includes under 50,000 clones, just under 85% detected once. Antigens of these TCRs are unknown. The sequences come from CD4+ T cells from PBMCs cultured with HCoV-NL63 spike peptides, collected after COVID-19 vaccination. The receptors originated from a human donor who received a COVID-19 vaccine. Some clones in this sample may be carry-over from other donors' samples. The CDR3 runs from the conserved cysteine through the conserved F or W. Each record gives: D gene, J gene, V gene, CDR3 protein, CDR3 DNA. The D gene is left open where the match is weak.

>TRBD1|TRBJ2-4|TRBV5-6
CASSLSAGGYIQYF
TGTGCCAGCAGCTTGTCGGCAGGGGGATACATTCAGTACTTC
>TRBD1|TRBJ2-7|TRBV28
CASMGQFQSRGPYEQYF
TGTGCCAGCATGGGACAGTTCCAATCTCGGGGTCCCTACGAGCAGTACTTC
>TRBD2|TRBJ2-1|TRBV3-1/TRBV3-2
CASSKLAGAWEQFF
TGTGCCAGCAGCAAACTAGCGGGGGCTTGGGAGCAGTTCTTC
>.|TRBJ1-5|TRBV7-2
CASSLKESQPQHF
TGTGCCAGCAGCTTAAAGGAAAGTCAGCCCCAGCATTTT
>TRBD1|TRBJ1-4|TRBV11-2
CASSLGQGTNEKLFF
TGTGCCAGCAGCTTAGGACAGGGGACTAATGAAAAACTGTTTTTT
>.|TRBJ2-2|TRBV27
CATTGTANTGELFF
TGTGCCACCACCGGGACGGCGAACACCGGGGAGCTGTTTTTT
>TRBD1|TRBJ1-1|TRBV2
CASRGQGSTEAFF
TGTGCCAGCAGGGGACAGGGGAGCACTGAAGCTTTCTTT
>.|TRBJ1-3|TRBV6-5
CASSYSRGYSGNTIYF
TGTGCCAGCAGTTACTCTCGCGGGTACTCTGGAAACACCATATATTTT
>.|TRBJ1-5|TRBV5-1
CASSLGGASSQPQHF
TGCGCCAGCAGCTTGGGGGGGGCGAGTAGTCAGCCCCAGCATTTT
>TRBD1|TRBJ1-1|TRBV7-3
CASSLMGQLAFF
TGTGCCAGCAGCTTAATGGGACAGTTGGCTTTCTTT